These 8 T cell receptor beta chains were all obtained from the same sample, sequenced in a study of identical twins. One entry per CDR3 protein results from TCRdb running MiXCR on the 5' RACE reads. The top ten hold 2.5% to 3.5% of the sample, which has fewer than 650,000 distinct CDR3 sequences, just under 10% seen once. In addition, the sample was reused for a study of yellow fever vaccine responses in identical twins.

The sample comprised PBMCs. These TCRs come from a woman aged 18-29 years in good health.

This chain connects TRBV20-1 to TRBJ2-5, with 8 positions matching TRBD2. The CDR3 is 15 residues long. V lost 6 bases and J lost 5; bases outside the gene matches: 14. Germline loops: CDR1 DFQATT, CDR2 SNEGSKA (reference sequence). Here the CDR3 DNA reads TGCAGTGCCCCGGCGGGTAGCGGGGATTTGGAGACCCAGTACTTC. Protein: CSAPAGSGDLETQYF.

This clonotype was seen ten or more times. J is TRBJ2-3 and V is TRBV18; TRBD1 aligns across 7 bases. The V and J ends lost 4 bases and 0 bases, in that order; junction bases with no gene match: 4. Germline CDR1 is KGHSH and CDR2 is LQKENI. The CDR3 consists of 15 residues. CDR3 in amino acids: CASSQRQGSTDTQYF. In DNA, the CDR3 is TGTGCCAGCTCACAACGACAGGGTAGCACAGATACGCAGTATTTT.

The chain uses TRBV7-2 and TRBJ2-7; 7 bases match TRBD2. J lost 7 bases, V lost 2 bases, and 8 bases had no gene match. The germline V gene encodes CDR1 SGHTA and CDR2 FQGNSA. This CDR3 has 14 amino acids. CDR3 region: CASSLYAGVREQYF. DNA of the CDR3: TGTGCCAGCAGCTTATATGCGGGAGTCAGGGAGCAGTACTTC.

The chain is built from TRBV7-2 and TRBJ2-7; 11 bases line up with TRBD2. Germline trimming cut 5 bases from V and 4 bases from J; bases unmatched to any gene: 7. Germline V gene data show CDR1 as SGHTA and CDR2 as FQGNSA. This CDR3 has 15 amino acids. CDR3 coding DNA: TGTGCCAGCAGCCGCCCGGGACTAGCGGTATACGAGCAGTACTTC. The encoded protein is CASSRPGLAVYEQYF.

The chain is built from TRBV15 and TRBJ2-5; 8 bases agree with TRBD2. Per the germline V gene, CDR1 is LNHNV and CDR2 is YYDKDF (reference sequence). The CDR3 sequence is 14 residues long. Trimming took 8 bases from V and 1 from J; bases not matched to a gene: 6. The CDR3 DNA reads as TGTGCCACCGATGGCGGGGGGATCCAAGAGACCCAGTACTTC. Translated: CATDGGGIQETQYF.

This clonotype was seen more than once but under ten times. The CDR3 DNA follows: TGCAGTGCTAGAGGGGTTGTCGGCCTCTACGAGCAGTACTTC. Amino acid sequence: CSARGVVGLYEQYF. The genes are TRBV20-1 and TRBJ2-7; no firm D call. This CDR3 comprises 14 residues. Germline CDR1 DFQATT, CDR2 SNEGSKA (reference sequence). V was trimmed by 1 base and J by 3 bases, leaving 13 bases between them.

This clonotype has ten or more counts. The J gene is TRBJ2-1, the V gene TRBV7-8; TRBD1 matches at 9 bases. This CDR3 has 17 amino acids. Trimming took 5 bases from V and 0 from J; bases not matched to a gene: 8. Germline CDR1 SGHVS, CDR2 FQNEAQ. CDR3 amino acids: CASSATGGANSYNEQFF. CDR3 coding DNA: TGTGCCAGCAGCGCCACAGGGGGCGCGAACTCCTACAATGAGCAGTTCTTC.

In its sample, this clonotype was seen many times. CDR3 in amino acids: CASSAAVLNRSYNEQFF. CDR3 nucleotides: TGCGCCAGCAGTGCTGCGGTCCTGAACCGCTCCTACAATGAGCAGTTCTTC. V gene TRBV10-2 combines with J gene TRBJ2-1, with no clear D. The ends were cut back, 4 bases at V and 0 bases at J, with 16 bases in the middle. This CDR3 spans 17 amino acids. Germline CDR1 is WSHSY and CDR2 is SAAADI.